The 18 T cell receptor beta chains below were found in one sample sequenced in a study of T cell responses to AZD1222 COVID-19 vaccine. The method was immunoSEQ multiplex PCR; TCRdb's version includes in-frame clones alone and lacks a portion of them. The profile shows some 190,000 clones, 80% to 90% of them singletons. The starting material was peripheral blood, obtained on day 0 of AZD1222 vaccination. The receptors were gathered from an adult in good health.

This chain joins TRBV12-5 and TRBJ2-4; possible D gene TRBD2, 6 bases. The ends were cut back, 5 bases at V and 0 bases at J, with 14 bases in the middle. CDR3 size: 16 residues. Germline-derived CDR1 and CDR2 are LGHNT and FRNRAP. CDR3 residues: CASGPPPRGAKNIQYF. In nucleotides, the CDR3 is TGTGCTAGTGGTCCGCCTCCGCGGGGAGCCAAAAACATTCAGTACTTC.

CDR3 sequence reads: CASSYSQDSIRDEQFF. The CDR3 DNA reads as TGTGCCAGCAGTTACTCCCAGGACTCAATAAGGGATGAGCAGTTCTTC. The J gene is TRBJ2-1, the V gene TRBV6-5; maybe TRBD2 (5 bases). Per the germline V gene, CDR1 is MNHEY and CDR2 is SVGAGI. V lost 0 bases, J lost 8 bases, and 17 bases lay in between. The CDR3 runs to 16 residues.

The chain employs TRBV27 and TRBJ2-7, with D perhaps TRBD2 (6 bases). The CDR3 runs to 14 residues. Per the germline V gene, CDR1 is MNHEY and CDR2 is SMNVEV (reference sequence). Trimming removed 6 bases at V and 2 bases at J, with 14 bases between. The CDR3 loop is CASSYLGGAYEQYF. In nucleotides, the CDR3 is TGTGCCAGCAGCTACCTTGGAGGGGCCTACGAGCAGTACTTC.

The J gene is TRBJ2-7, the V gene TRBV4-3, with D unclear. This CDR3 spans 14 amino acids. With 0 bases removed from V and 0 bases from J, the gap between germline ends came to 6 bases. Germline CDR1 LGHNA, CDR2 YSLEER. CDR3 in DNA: TGCGCCAGCAGCCAAGACACCGACTCCTACGAGCAGTACTTC. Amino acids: CASSQDTDSYEQYF.

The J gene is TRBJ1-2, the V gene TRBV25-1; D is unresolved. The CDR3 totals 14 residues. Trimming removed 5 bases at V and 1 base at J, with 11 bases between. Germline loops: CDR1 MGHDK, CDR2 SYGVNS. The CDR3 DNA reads TGTGCCAGCAGTCGTGGATGGCTTAACTATGGCTACACCTTC. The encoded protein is CASSRGWLNYGYTF.

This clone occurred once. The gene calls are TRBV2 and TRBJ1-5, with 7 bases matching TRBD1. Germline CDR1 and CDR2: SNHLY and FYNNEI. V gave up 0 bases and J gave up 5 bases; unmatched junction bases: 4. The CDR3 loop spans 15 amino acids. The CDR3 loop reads CASSEADREYQPQHF. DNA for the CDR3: TGTGCCAGCAGTGAAGCCGACAGGGAATATCAGCCCCAGCATTTT.

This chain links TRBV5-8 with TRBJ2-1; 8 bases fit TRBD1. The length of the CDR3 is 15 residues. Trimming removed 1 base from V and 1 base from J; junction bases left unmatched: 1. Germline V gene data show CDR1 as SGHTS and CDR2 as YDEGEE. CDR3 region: CASSLQGASYNEQFF. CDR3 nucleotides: TGTGCCAGCAGCTTGCAGGGGGCTTCCTACAATGAGCAGTTCTTC.

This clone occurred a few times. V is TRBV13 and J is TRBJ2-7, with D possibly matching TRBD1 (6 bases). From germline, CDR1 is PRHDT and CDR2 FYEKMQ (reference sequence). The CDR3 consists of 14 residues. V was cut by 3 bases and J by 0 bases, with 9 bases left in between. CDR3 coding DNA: TGTGCCAGCAGCTTGCAGGGGAGCTCCTACGAGCAGTACTTC. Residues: CASSLQGSSYEQYF. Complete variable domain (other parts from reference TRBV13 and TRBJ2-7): AAGVIQSPRHLIKEKRETATLKCYPIPRHDTVYWYQQGPGQDPQFLISFYEKMQSDKGSIPDRFSAQQFSDYHSELNMSSLELGDSALYFCASSLQGSSYEQYFGPGTRLTVT.

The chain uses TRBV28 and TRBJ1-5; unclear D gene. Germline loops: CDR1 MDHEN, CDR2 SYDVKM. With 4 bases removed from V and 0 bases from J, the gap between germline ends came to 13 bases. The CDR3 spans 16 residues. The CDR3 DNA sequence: TGTGCCAGCAGTTCCTCCGCTTTCAGTAGCAATCAGCCCCAGCATTTT. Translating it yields CASSSSAFSSNQPQHF.

The CDR3 loop reads CASSLGAQYEQYF. The CDR3 region has the DNA TGTGCCAGCAGCCTAGGGGCACAGTACGAGCAGTACTTC. This rearrangement joins TRBV7-2 to TRBJ2-7; a possible D gene is TRBD1 (5 bases). Germline assignment: CDR1 SGHTA and CDR2 FQGNSA. The CDR3 has 13 residues. The V end was cut by 5 bases, the J end by 4 bases, with 12 bases between.

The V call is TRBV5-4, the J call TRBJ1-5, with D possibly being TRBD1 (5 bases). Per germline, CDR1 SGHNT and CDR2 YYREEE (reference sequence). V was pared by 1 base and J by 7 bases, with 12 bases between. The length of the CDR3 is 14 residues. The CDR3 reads CASSLWGGGQPQHF. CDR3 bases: TGTGCCAGCAGCTTGTGGGGCGGGGGGCAGCCCCAGCATTTT.

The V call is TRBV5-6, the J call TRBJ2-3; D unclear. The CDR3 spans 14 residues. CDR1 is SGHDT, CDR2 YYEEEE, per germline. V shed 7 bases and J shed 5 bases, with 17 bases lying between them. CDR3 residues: CASENVGGGDTQYF. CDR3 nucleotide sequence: TGTGCCAGCGAAAATGTGGGTGGTGGAGATACGCAGTATTTT.

CDR3 bases: TGTGCCAGCAGTCAGGGACTAGGGGGCACCGGGGAGCTGTTTTTT. The encoded protein is CASSQGLGGTGELFF. The rearrangement uses TRBV6-6 and TRBJ2-2; 8 bases match TRBD2. Germline CDR1 MNHNY, CDR2 SVGAGI (reference sequence). Germline trimming cut 5 bases from V and 4 bases from J; bases unmatched to any gene: 6. The CDR3 length is 15 residues.

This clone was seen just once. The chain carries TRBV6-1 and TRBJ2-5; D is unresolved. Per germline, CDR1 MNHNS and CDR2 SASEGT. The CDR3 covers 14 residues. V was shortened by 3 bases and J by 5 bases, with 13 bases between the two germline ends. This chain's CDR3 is CASSELAVQETQYF. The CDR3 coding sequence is TGTGCCAGCAGTGAGTTGGCAGTCCAGGAGACCCAGTACTTC.

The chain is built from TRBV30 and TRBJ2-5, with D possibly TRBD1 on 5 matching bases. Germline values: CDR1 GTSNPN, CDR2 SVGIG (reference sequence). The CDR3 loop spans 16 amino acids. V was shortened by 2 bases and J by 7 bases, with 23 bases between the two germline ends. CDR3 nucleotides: TGTGCCTGGAGTATTTCCGGACACGAGCCCGGCGTGACCCAGTACTTC. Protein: CAWSISGHEPGVTQYF.

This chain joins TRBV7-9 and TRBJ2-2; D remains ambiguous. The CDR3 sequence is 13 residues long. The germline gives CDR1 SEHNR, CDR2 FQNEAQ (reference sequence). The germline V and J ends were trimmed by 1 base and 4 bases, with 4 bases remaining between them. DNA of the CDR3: TGTGCCAGCAGCTTAGGGGGCACCGGGGAGCTGTTTTTT. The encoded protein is CASSLGGTGELFF.

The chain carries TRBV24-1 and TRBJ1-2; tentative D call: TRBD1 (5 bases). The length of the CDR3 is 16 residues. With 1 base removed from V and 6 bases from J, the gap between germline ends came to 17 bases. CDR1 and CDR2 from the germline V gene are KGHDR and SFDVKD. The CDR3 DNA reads TGTGCCACCAGTGATTTCGCGGGGGGAACAGAAAATGGCTACACCTTC. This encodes CATSDFAGGTENGYTF.

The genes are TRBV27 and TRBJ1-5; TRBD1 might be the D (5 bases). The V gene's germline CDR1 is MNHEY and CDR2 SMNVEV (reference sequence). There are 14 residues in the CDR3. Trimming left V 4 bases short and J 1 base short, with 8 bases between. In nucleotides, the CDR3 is TGTGCCAGCAGTTACGGGGGGAGCAATCAGCCCCAGCATTTT. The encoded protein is CASSYGGSNQPQHF.